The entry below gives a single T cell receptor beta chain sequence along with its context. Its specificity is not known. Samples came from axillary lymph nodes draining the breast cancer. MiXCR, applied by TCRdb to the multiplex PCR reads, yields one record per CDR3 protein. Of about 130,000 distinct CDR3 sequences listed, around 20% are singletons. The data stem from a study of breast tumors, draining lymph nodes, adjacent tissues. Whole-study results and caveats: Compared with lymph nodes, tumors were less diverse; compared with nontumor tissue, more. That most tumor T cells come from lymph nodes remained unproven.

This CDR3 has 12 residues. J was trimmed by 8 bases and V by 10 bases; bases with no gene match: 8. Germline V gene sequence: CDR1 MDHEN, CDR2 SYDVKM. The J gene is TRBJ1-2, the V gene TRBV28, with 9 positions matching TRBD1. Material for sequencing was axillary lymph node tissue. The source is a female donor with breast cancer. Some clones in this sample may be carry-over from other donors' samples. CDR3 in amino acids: CATVDRGLGYTF. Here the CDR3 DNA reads TGTGCCACCGTGGACAGGGGCCTAGGCTACACCTTC.